This T cell receptor (beta chain) was found in a study of blood T cell repertoires in COVID-19. As for the study in general: PBMCs, B-cell-depleted T cells, or T cells provided the cDNA or gDNA that made up the material.

The table came from immunoSEQ multiplex PCR; TCRdb's copy has only in-frame clones and leaves some out. The sample contains 300,000 to 400,000 clones, 88% of which appear only once. V shed 0 bases and J shed 0 bases, with 9 bases lying between them. The CDR3 runs to 15 residues. Germline V gene data show CDR1 as MRHNA and CDR2 as SNTAGT. Sequences were obtained from peripheral blood. The TCR originated in a woman aged 50 to 60 with active or convalescent COVID-19. The chain employs TRBV6-4 and TRBJ2-7; a possible D gene is TRBD2 (6 bases). The CDR3 coding sequence is TGTGCCAGCAGTGACTCCGCGGGAACCTCCTACGAGCAGTACTTC. This codes for CASSDSAGTSYEQYF.